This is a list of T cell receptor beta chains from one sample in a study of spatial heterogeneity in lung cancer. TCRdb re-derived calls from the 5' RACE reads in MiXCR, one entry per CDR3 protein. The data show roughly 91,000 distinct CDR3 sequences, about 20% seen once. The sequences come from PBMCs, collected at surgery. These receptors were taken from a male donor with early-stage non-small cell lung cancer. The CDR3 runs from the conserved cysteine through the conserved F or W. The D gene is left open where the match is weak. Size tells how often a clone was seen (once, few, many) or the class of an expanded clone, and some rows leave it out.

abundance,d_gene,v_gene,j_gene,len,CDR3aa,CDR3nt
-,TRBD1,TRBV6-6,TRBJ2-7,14,CASSLPGTGYEQYF,TGTGCCAGCAGTCTCCCCGGGACAGGGTACGAGCAGTACTTC
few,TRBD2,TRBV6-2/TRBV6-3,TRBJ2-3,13,CASRNGLAGDGYF,TGTGCCAGCAGGAACGGACTAGCGGGGGACGGGTATTTT
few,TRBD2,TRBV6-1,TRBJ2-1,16,CASASIPTSGRNEQFF,TGTGCCAGCGCGTCCATCCCGACTAGCGGGAGAAATGAGCAGTTCTTC
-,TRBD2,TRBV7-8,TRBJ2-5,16,CASSRYASGGLQTQYF,TGTGCCAGCAGCCGTTACGCTAGCGGGGGGCTCCAGACCCAGTACTTC
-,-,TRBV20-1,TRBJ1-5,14,CSASPGTGEWPQHF,TGCAGTGCTAGCCCCGGGACTGGAGAATGGCCCCAGCATTTT
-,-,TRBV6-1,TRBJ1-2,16,CASGGPGGVPNYGYTF,TGTGCCAGCGGCGGGCCAGGCGGGGTTCCTAACTATGGCTACACCTTC
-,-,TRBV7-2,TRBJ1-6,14,CASLRGQGTSPLHF,TGTGCCAGCCTCCGGGGGCAGGGTACTTCACCCCTCCACTTT
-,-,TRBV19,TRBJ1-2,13,CASSIEPSGGYTF,TGTGCCAGTAGTATAGAGCCATCGGGAGGCTACACCTTC
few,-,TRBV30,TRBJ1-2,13,CAWSGSADYGYTF,TGTGCCTGGAGTGGTTCAGCCGACTATGGCTACACCTTC
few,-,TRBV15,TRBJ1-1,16,CATSRDGVIMNTEAFF,TGTGCCACCAGCAGAGATGGGGTTATCATGAACACTGAAGCTTTCTTT
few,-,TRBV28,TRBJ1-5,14,CASSLSTESQPQHF,TGTGCCAGCAGTTTATCCACAGAAAGTCAGCCCCAGCATTTT
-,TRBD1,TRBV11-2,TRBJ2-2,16,CASSPFGTGNTGELFF,TGTGCCAGCAGCCCCTTCGGGACAGGCAACACCGGGGAGCTGTTTTTT
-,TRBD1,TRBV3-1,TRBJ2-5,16,CASSQGGTGNQETQYF,TGTGCCAGCAGCCAAGGAGGGACAGGGAACCAAGAGACCCAGTACTTC
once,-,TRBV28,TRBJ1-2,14,CASGDPLQSYGYTF,TGTGCCAGCGGGGACCCCCTACAATCGTATGGCTACACCTTC
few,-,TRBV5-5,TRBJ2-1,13,CASSFQGLNEQFF,TGTGCCAGCAGCTTCCAAGGGCTGAATGAGCAGTTCTTC
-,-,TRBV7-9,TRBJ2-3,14,CASSLGLGWDTQYF,TGTGCCAGCAGCTTAGGACTAGGCTGGGATACGCAGTATTTT
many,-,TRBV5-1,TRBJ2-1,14,CASSLVQTHNEQFF,TGCGCCAGCAGCTTGGTCCAGACCCACAATGAGCAGTTCTTC